The source of this T cell receptor (beta chain) is a study of T cells after yellow fever vaccination. In its sample, this clonotype was seen a few times. The antigen is not known. Using its own MiXCR run on the 5' RACE reads, TCRdb lists one record per CDR3 protein. This sample yields 200,000 to 300,000 distinct CDR3 sequences, of which 6.9% are seen a single time; roughly 0.93% belongs to the top ten. Study-wide points: Post-booster reappearance was seen for most primary-vaccination clones (96% CD4, about 90% CD8). A minor fraction of clonotypes spanned both CD4 and CD8 compartments.

V shed 6 bases and J shed 2 bases, with 6 bases lying between them. From germline, CDR1 is MNHEY and CDR2 SVGEGT. The CDR3 spans 12 residues. V is TRBV6-2 or TRBV6-3 and J is TRBJ2-3; unclear D gene. Sample: CD4+ T cells sorted from PBMCs, taken 15 days after the yellow fever booster vaccination. The source of this sequence is a man aged 25 to 45 who received the YFV17D yellow fever vaccine. This CDR3 reads CASSATTDTQYF. CDR3 nucleotides: TGTGCCAGCAGCGCTACCACAGATACGCAGTATTTT.